This TCR beta chain is drawn from a study of blood T cell repertoires in COVID-19. Study summary: Acute and convalescent COVID-19 samples came from the United States, Italy and Spain.

Using immunoSEQ multiplex PCR, the repertoire was profiled, and TCRdb retains in-frame clones only, with some absent. The sample includes 130,000 to 150,000 clones, around 87% of them seen just once. Ages ranged from 18 to 89 years, with residence in 24 US areas. Participants reported their clinical history, and cohort assignment relied on those reports. Germline CDR1 and CDR2: SEHNR and FQNEAQ (reference sequence). After removal of 5 bases from V and 8 bases from J, the junction contained 6 bases not matched to a gene. There are 15 residues in the CDR3. The rearrangement links TRBV7-9 to TRBJ2-1; TRBD2 matches at 13 bases. This receptor was obtained from a man aged 55 to 70 who had recovered from COVID-19. Input material: PBMCs or T cells enriched from blood (not recorded which). CDR3 loop: CASSDGLAGDDEQFF. As DNA, the CDR3 is TGTGCCAGCAGCGACGGACTAGCGGGGGATGATGAGCAGTTCTTC.